The 14 T cell receptor beta chains reported below all come from one sample, sequenced in a study of CD8 T cells in Susac syndrome. Random hexamers served to reverse transcribe about 0.5 to 1 ug RNA. Each CDR3 protein is one row after TCRdb ran MiXCR on the immunoSEQ multiplex PCR reads. The data show some 140,000 distinct CDR3 sequences, with roughly 94% seen just once and roughly 0.2% held by the top ten. Sequenced sample: CD8+ T cells from PBMCs. The receptors originated from a human donor with Susac syndrome.

The rearrangement uses TRBV9 and TRBJ2-5, with 13 bases matching TRBD2. Looked up from germline, CDR1 is SGDLS and CDR2 is YYNGEE. CDR3 length: 15 residues. The V segment lost 3 bases and the J segment 4 bases; nucleotides outside the gene matches: 3. CDR3 bases: TGTGCCAGCAGCGCGGGACTAGCGGGAATAGAGACCCAGTACTTC. Encoded protein: CASSAGLAGIETQYF.

The chain has TRBV5-4 and TRBJ1-1; D uncertain. Between the trimmed V and J ends, which lost 3 bases and 1 base, there was a span of 10 bases. This CDR3 comprises 14 residues. CDR1 is SGHNT and CDR2 is YYREEE in the germline V gene (reference sequence). For the CDR3, the DNA is TGTGCCAGCAGCTCTATTGAGTGGAACACTGAAGCTTTCTTT. Translating it yields CASSSIEWNTEAFF.

This rearrangement joins TRBV27 to TRBJ1-5; possible D gene TRBD1, 5 bases. Germline V gives CDR1 MNHEY, CDR2 SMNVEV (reference sequence). Trimming stripped 4 bases from V and 1 base from J, with 11 bases between. This CDR3 has 15 residues. CDR3 protein: CASSYAGGSNQPQHF. The DNA for the CDR3 is TGTGCCAGCAGTTATGCCGGGGGGAGCAATCAGCCCCAGCATTTT.

V usage is TRBV9 and J usage is TRBJ2-7; D gene unclear. The CDR3 spans 14 residues. Germline V CDR1 and CDR2: SGDLS, YYNGEE. Trimming cost V 0 bases and J 5 bases, with 12 bases left between them. DNA of the CDR3: TGTGCCAGCAGCGTAGAGCCTACCCCCCACGAGCAGTACTTC. Amino acid sequence: CASSVEPTPHEQYF.

The V call is TRBV6-5, the J call TRBJ2-7, with D hard to call. V was trimmed by 0 bases and J by 5 bases, leaving 11 bases between them. CDR3 length: 14 residues. From germline, CDR1 is MNHEY and CDR2 SVGAGI. The CDR3 DNA follows: TGTGCCAGCAGTTACTCTTCAGAGCCGGACGAGCAGTACTTC. As protein: CASSYSSEPDEQYF.

The J gene is TRBJ2-1, the V gene TRBV5-1; D perhaps matches TRBD2 (5 bases). V shed 3 bases and J shed 0 bases, with 10 bases lying between them. This CDR3 spans 15 amino acids. Germline assignment: CDR1 SGHRS and CDR2 YFSETQ. CDR3 DNA: TGCGCCAGCAGCTCTATACTAGGCTCCTACAATGAGCAGTTCTTC. Its protein product is CASSSILGSYNEQFF.

This clonotype was seen a single time. V usage is TRBV4-1 and J usage is TRBJ2-7; D assignment may be TRBD1 or TRBD2 (5 bases each). Germline CDR1 MGHRA, CDR2 YSYEKL. Trimming took 2 bases from V and 2 from J, leaving 10 bases between them. This CDR3 region has 14 residues. The CDR3 DNA reads TGCGCCAGCAGCCAAACCGGGACCACCTACGAGCAGTACTTC. Translation: CASSQTGTTYEQYF.

The chain has TRBV7-6 and TRBJ2-7, with 11 nucleotides matching TRBD2. CDR1 and CDR2 from the germline V gene are SGHVS and FNYEAQ. The CDR3 covers 16 residues. After removal of 5 bases from V and 7 bases from J, the junction contained 13 bases not matched to a gene. The CDR3: CASSDGPGLAEAEQYF. CDR3 nucleotides: TGTGCCAGCAGCGATGGCCCGGGACTAGCGGAGGCTGAGCAGTACTTC.

The CDR3 DNA follows: TGTGCCAGCAGAGCAGGGGAGCTGGATGAAAAACTGTTTTTT. This codes for CASRAGELDEKLFF. The J gene is TRBJ1-4, the V gene TRBV4-2; TRBD1 might be the D (6 bases). The V gene's germline CDR1 is LGHNA and CDR2 YNFKEQ. Between the trimmed V and J ends, which lost 6 bases and 6 bases, there was a span of 14 bases. This CDR3 has 14 residues.

The chain recombines TRBV6-5 with TRBJ1-5; TRBD1 matches at 7 bases. Germline CDR1 is MNHEY and CDR2 is SVGAGI. Unmatched junction bases numbered 0, after V lost 0 bases and J lost 1 base. This CDR3 has 15 residues. CDR3 loop: CASSYSRGSNQPQHF. Here the CDR3 DNA reads TGTGCCAGCAGTTACTCCAGGGGGAGCAATCAGCCCCAGCATTTT.

The rearrangement links TRBV20-1 to TRBJ1-5, with D possibly TRBD1 on 6 matching bases. Per the germline V gene, CDR1 is DFQATT and CDR2 is SNEGSKA (reference sequence). V was pared by 0 bases and J by 7 bases, with 22 bases between. The CDR3 is 17 amino acids. The CDR3 nucleotides are TGCAGTGCTAGAGAGGCAGGGGCTCACAATGTTAGACAGCCCCAGCATTTT. It yields the protein CSAREAGAHNVRQPQHF.

The chain joins TRBV20-1 to TRBJ1-2, with D unclear. V shed 3 bases and J shed 4 bases, with 9 bases lying between them. CDR1 is DFQATT and CDR2 is SNEGSKA in the germline V gene (reference sequence). The CDR3 is 12 residues long. The CDR3 region has the DNA TGCAGTGCTAGTCCGGTTTTCTATGGCTACACCTTC. Its translation is CSASPVFYGYTF.

This chain joins TRBV20-1 and TRBJ2-3, with TRBD2 matching 7 bases. V was pared by 3 bases and J by 3 bases, with 9 bases of the junction left unmatched. CDR1 DFQATT and CDR2 SNEGSKA come from the germline V gene (reference sequence). This CDR3 has 15 residues. The CDR3 region is CSASSREEFTDTQYF. In DNA, the CDR3 is TGCAGTGCTAGCTCCCGGGAGGAATTTACAGATACGCAGTATTTT.

The chain joins TRBV27 to TRBJ2-3; 11 bases are a match to TRBD2. The CDR3 is 16 residues long. J gave up 0 bases and V 5 bases, and 4 bases lay outside the gene matches. Germline CDR1 is MNHEY and CDR2 is SMNVEV (reference sequence). The CDR3 region has the DNA TGTGCCAGCAGTCCGGGACTAGCGGCTAGCACAGATACGCAGTATTTT. Amino acids: CASSPGLAASTDTQYF.